Below, 8 T cell receptor beta chains from the same sample are listed, as sequenced in a study of shared clonotypes between healthy human individuals. The assay was immunoSEQ multiplex PCR, and TCRdb's table has in-frame clones only and misses some. The sample includes some 380,000 clones, 96% of them seen just once. Source material: memory CD8+ T cells sorted from blood. Subset: CD45RO+ cells pooled with CCR7-negative TemRA cells. Every receptor here comes from a man aged 25-40 years in good health.

The chain combines TRBV27 with TRBJ2-5; 9 bases align to TRBD1. Trimming at V came to 5 bases and at J to 7 bases, leaving 11 bases not matched to a gene. The length of the CDR3 is 15 residues. Germline V gene lookup returns CDR1 MNHEY and CDR2 SMNVEV (reference sequence). The CDR3 DNA is TGTGCCAGCAGTAGGGACAGGGTTGATGGGGGGACCCAGTACTTC. Its translation is CASSRDRVDGGTQYF.

The chain couples TRBV5-1 to TRBJ2-5; D is unclear. CDR3 length: 14 amino acids. The V and J ends lost 2 bases and 2 bases respectively, with 10 bases between them. The germline CDR1 and CDR2 sequences are SGHRS and YFSETQ. CDR3 bases: TGCGCCAGCAGCTTAGGTAGCCTACAAGAGACCCAGTACTTC. As protein: CASSLGSLQETQYF.

The genes are TRBV30 and TRBJ1-3; TRBD1 is a possible D gene (5 bases). Between the trimmed V and J ends, which lost 2 bases and 0 bases, there was a span of 8 bases. CDR3 length equals 14 residues. CDR1 is GTSNPN, CDR2 SVGIG, per germline (reference sequence). CDR3 DNA: TGTGCCTGGAGTACAGGAATCTCTGGAAACACCATATATTTT. Protein sequence: CAWSTGISGNTIYF.

This sequence joins TRBV5-6 and TRBJ1-3; D is unresolved. The CDR3 sequence is 17 residues long. Germline assignment: CDR1 SGHDT and CDR2 YYEEEE. V dropped 0 bases and J dropped 0 bases, with 13 bases sitting between them. CDR3 nucleotides: TGTGCCAGCAGCTTGGCCATCAGCTCAAGCTCTGGAAACACCATATATTTT. It translates to CASSLAISSSSGNTIYF.

A few counts support this clone. This sequence joins TRBV28 and TRBJ1-5, with TRBD1 as a possible D gene (5 bases). Trimming removed 6 bases from V and 7 bases from J, with 22 bases in between. The CDR3 spans 16 residues. Germline CDR1 MDHEN, CDR2 SYDVKM. The CDR3 DNA reads TGTGCCAGCAGACGAATCCGTTCAGGGTTGTGGCAGCCCCAGCATTTT. It yields the protein CASRRIRSGLWQPQHF.

This rearrangement joins TRBV28 to TRBJ2-7; 7 bases are a match to TRBD1. Germline V CDR1 and CDR2: MDHEN, SYDVKM. Trimming removed 5 bases from V and 2 bases from J; junction bases left unmatched: 6. The CDR3 has 14 amino acids. CDR3 nucleotides: TGTGCCAGCAGTCCGGACAGGCCAACCTACGAGCAGTACTTC. It codes for CASSPDRPTYEQYF.

Only one count was recorded for this clone. The V gene is TRBV5-1, the J gene TRBJ1-4, with 7 bases aligning to TRBD1. The ends lost 4 bases at V and 5 bases at J; junction bases unmatched: 8. Germline V gene data show CDR1 as SGHRS and CDR2 as YFSETQ. The CDR3 is made up of 15 amino acids. CDR3 coding DNA: TGCGCCAGCAGCGAAGGGGGCGCTGGGAATGAAAAACTGTTTTTT. Its protein is CASSEGGAGNEKLFF.

The genes are TRBV5-1 and TRBJ2-7, with TRBD2 identical over 7 bases. The junction had 14 bases not matched to a gene; V was cut back by 4 bases and J by 4 bases. The CDR3 extends over 16 amino acids. Germline-derived CDR1 and CDR2 are SGHRS and YFSETQ. The DNA of the CDR3 is TGCGCCAGCAGCCCACTCTCTCAAGTGGGGGGGTACGAGCAGTACTTC. This codes for CASSPLSQVGGYEQYF. Drawing the rest from reference TRBV5-1 and TRBJ2-7, the complete variable domain is KAGVTQTPRYLIKTRGQQVTLSCSPISGHRSVSWYQQTPGQGLQFLFEYFSETQRNKGNFPGRFSGRQFSNSRSEMNVSTLELGDSALYLCASSPLSQVGGYEQYFGPGTRLTVT.